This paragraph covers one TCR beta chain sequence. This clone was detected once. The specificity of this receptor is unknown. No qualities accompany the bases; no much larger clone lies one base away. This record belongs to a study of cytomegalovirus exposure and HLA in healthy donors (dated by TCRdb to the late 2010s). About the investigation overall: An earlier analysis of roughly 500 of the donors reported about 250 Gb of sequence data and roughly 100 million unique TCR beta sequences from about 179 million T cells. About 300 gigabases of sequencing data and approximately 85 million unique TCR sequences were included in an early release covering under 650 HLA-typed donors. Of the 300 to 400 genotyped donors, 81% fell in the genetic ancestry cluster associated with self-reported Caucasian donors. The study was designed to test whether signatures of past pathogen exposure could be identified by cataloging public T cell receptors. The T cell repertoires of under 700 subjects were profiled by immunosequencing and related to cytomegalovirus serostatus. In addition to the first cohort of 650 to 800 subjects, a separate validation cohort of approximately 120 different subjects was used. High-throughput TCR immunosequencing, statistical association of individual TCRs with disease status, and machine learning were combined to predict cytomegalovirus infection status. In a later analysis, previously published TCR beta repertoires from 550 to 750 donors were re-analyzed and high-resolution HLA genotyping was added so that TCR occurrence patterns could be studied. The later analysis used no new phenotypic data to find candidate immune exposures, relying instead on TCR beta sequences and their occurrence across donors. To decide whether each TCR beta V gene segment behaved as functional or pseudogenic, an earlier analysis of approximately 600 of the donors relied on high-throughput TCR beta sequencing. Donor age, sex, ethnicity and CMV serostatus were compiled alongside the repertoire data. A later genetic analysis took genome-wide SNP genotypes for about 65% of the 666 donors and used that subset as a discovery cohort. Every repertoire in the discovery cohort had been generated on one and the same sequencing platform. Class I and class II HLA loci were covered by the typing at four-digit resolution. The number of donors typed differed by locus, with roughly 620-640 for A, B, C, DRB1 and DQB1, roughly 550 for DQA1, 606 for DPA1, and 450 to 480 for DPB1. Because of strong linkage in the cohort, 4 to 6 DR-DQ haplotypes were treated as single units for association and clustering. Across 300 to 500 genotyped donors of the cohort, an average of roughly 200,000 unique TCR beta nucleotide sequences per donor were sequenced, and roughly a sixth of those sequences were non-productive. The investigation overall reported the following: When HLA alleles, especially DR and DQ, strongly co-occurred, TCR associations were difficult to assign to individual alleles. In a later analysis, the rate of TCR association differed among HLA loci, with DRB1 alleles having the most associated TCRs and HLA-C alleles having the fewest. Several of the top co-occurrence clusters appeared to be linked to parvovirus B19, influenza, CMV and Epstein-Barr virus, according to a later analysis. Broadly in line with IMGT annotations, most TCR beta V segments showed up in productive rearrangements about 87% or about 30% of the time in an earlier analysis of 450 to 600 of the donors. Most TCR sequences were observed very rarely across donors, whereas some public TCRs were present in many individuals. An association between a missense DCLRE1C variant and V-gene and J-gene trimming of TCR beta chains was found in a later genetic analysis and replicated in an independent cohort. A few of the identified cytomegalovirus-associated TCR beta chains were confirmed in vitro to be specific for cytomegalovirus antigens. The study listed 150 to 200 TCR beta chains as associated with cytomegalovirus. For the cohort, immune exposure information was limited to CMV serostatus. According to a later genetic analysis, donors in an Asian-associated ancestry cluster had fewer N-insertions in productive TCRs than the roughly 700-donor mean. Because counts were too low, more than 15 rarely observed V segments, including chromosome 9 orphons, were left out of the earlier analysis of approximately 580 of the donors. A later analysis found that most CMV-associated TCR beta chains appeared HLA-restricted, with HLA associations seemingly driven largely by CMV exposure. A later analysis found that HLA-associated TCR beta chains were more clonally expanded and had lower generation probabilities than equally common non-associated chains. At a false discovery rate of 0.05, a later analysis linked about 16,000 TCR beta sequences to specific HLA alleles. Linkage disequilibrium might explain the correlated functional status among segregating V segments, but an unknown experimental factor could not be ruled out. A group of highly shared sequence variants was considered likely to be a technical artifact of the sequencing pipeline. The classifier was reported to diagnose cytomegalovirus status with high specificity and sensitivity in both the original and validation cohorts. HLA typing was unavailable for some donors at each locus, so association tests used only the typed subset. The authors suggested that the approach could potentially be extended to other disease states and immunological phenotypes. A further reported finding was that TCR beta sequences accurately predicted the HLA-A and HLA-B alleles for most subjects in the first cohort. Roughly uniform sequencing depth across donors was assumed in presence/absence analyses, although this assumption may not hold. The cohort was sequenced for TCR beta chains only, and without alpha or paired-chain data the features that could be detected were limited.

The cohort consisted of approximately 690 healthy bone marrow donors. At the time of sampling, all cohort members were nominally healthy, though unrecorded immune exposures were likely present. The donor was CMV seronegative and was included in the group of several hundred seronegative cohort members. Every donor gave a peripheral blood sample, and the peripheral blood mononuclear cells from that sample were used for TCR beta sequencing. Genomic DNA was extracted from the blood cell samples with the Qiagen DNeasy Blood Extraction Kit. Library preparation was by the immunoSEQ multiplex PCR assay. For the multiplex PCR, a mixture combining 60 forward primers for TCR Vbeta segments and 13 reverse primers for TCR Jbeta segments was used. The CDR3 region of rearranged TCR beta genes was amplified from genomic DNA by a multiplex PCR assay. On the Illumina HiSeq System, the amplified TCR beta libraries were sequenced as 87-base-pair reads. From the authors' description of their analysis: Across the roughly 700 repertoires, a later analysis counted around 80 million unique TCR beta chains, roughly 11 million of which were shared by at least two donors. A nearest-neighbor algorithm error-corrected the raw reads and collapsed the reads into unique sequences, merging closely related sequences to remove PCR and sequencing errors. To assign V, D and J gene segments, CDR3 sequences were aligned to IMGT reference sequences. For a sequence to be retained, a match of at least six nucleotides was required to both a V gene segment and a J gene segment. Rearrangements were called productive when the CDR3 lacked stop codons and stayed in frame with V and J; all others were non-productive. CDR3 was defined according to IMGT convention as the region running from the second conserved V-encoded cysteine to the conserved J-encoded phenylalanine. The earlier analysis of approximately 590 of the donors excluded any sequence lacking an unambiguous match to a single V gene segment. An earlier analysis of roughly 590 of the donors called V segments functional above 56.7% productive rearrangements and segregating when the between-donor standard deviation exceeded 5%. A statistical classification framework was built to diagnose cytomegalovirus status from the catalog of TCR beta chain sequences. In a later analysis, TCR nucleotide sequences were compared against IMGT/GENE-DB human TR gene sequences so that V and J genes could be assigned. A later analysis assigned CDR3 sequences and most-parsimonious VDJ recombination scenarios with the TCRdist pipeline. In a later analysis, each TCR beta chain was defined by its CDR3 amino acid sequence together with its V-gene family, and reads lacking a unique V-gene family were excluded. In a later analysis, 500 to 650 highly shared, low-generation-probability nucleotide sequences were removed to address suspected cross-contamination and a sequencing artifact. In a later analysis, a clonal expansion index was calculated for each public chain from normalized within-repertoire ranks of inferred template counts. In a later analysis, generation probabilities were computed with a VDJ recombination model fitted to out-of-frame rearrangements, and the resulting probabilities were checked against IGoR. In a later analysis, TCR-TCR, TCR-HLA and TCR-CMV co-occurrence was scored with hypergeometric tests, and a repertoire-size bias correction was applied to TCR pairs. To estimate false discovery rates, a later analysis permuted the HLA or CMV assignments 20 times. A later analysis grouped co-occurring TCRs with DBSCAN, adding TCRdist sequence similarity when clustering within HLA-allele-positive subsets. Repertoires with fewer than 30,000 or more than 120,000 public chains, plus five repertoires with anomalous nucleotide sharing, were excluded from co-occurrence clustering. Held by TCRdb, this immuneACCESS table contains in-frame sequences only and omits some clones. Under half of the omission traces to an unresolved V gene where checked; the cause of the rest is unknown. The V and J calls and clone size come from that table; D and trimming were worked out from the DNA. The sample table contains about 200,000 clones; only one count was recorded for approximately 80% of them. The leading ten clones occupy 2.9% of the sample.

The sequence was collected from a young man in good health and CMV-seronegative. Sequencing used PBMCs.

The CDR3 protein is CASSQFVCYTF. The nucleotides read TGCGCCAGCAGTCAATTCGTGTGCTACACCTTC. The receptor chain draws on TRBV23-1 and TRBJ1-2; confidence is insufficient to name the D gene. TRBV23-1 is identified as an open reading frame with a role that is uncertain. The CDR3 runs 11 residues from the cysteine to the phenylalanine. The CDR3 DNA has 33 bases and is translated from base 1. The V and J ends are trimmed by 1 base and 9 bases, leaving 6 bases between them.